This TCR beta chain was sequenced during a study of blood T cell repertoires in COVID-19. Study background: There were acute and convalescent COVID-19 samples, and they came from the United States, Italy and Spain. PBMCs, B-cell-depleted T cells, or T cells were the source of the cDNA or gDNA that made up the material.

This clone was detected a few times. Germline V gives CDR1 SGHTA, CDR2 FQGTGA. V shed 3 bases, J shed 0 bases, and the junction held 5 bases outside the gene matches. This CDR3 region has 15 residues. Cohorts were assigned according to the clinical history that participants reported. Original analysis: Reference gene primer amplification gave nucleated cell count estimates. Assay used: immunoSEQ multiplex PCR; TCRdb lists only in-frame clones, some missing. The V and J calls and the clone size are those of that table, but D and trimming were determined from the DNA. This table holds roughly 180,000 clones, 60% to 80% found once.

The rearrangement uses TRBV7-3 and TRBJ2-7, with 7 bases that match TRBD1. Sequencing was carried out using PBMCs or T cells enriched from blood (not recorded which). The receptor's source is a man aged 55 to 70 who had been exposed to COVID-19. CDR3 DNA: TGTGCCAGCAGCTTGGGGTGGGACAGCTCCTACGAGCAGTACTTC. Translation: CASSLGWDSSYEQYF.